This T cell receptor (beta chain) was obtained from a study of T cells in Graves' hyperthyroidism and ophthalmopathy. Study observations and caveats: In validation, the model predicted ophthalmopathy. These predictions came a median roughly 6 months before onset.

From RNA transcripts, TCR beta CDR3 regions were amplified. Using the HTBI primer set, a first-round RT-PCR was run on the TCR CDR3. A single record per CDR3 protein comes from TCRdb applying MiXCR to the multiplex PCR reads. This table has under 450,000 distinct CDR3 sequences, 15% to 18% appearing once. This clonotype was observed many times. Antigen unknown. The clonotype was recovered from a young woman with Graves' hyperthyroidism. Specimen: blood.

The CDR3 DNA reads as TGCGCCAGCACCTACTGGGACGGAAACTATGGCTACACCTTC. This sequence encodes CASTYWDGNYGYTF. The rearrangement uses TRBV4-1 and TRBJ1-2; D might be TRBD1 (5 bases). Trimming removed 7 bases at V and 2 bases at J, with 14 bases between. The CDR3 has 14 residues. CDR1 and CDR2 from the germline V gene are MGHRA and YSYEKL.